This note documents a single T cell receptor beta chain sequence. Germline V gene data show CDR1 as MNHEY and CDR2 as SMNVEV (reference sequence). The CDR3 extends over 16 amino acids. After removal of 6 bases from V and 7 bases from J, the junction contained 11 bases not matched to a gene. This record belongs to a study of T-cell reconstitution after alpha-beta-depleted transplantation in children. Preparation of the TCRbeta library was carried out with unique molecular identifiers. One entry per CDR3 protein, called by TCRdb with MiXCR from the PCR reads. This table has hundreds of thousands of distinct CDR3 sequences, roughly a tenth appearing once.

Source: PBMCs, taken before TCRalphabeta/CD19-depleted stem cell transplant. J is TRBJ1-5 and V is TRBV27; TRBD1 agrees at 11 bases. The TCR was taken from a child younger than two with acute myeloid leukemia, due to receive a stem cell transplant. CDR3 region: CASRTLAGTGGQPQHF. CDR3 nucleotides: TGTGCCAGCAGGACCTTGGCCGGGACAGGGGGACAGCCCCAGCATTTT.